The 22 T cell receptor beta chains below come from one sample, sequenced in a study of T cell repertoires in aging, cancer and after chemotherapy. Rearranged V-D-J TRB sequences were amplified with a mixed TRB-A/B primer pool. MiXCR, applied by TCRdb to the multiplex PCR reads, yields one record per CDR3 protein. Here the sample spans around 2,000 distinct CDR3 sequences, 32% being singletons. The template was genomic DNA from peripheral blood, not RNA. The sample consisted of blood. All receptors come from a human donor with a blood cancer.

CDR3 region: CSARVGGAGYGYTF. In DNA, the CDR3 is TGCAGTGCTAGAGTGGGGGGGGCGGGCTATGGCTACACCTTC. The chain recombines TRBV20-1 with TRBJ1-2, with D perhaps matching TRBD1 (6 bases). V was clipped by 1 base and J by 4 bases, with 13 bases between them. The germline CDR1 and CDR2 sequences are DFQATT and SNEGSKA (reference sequence). This CDR3 contains 14 residues.

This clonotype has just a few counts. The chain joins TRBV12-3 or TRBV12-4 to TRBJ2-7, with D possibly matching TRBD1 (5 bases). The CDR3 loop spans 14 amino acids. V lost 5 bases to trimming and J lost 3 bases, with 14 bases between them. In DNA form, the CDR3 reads TGTGCCAGCAGTCCAGATGACAGAAACTACGAGCAGTACTTC. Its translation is CASSPDDRNYEQYF.

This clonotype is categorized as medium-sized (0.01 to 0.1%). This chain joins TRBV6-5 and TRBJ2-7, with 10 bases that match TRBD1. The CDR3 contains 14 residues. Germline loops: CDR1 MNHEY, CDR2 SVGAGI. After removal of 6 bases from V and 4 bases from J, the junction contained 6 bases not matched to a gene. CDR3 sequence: CASRGTGERYEQYF. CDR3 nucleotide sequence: TGTGCCAGCAGAGGGACAGGGGAAAGGTACGAGCAGTACTTC.

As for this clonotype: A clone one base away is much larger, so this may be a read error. The CDR3 region has the DNA TGTGCCAGCAGTTCCCGGGACAGGGCAGAAGATACGCAGTATTTT. It yields the protein CASSSRDRAEDTQYF. The chain links TRBV6-5 to TRBJ2-3, with 9 bases that match TRBD1. The CDR3 is 15 residues long. Germline lookup yields CDR1 MNHEY and CDR2 SVGAGI. V lost 4 bases to trimming and J lost 5 bases; unmatched junction nucleotides: 7.

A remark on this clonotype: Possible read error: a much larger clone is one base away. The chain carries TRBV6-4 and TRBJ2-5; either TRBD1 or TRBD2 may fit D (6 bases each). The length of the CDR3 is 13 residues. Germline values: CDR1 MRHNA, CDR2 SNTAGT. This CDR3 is CASSYSGAETQYF. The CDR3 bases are TGTGCCAGCAGTTACTCGGGGGCGGAGACCCAGTACTTC.

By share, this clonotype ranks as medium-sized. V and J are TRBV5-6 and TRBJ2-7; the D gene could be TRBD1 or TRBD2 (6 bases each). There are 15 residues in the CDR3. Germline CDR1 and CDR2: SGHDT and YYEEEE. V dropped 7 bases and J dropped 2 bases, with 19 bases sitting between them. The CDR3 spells CASALGGQNPYEQYF. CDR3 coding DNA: TGTGCCAGCGCTCTTGGGGGGCAGAATCCCTACGAGCAGTACTTC.

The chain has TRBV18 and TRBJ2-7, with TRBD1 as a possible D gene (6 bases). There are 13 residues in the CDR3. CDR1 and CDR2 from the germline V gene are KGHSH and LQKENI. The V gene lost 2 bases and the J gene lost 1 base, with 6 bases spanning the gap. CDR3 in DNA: TGTGCCAGCTCACCAGGGACATCCTACGAGCAGTACTTC. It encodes CASSPGTSYEQYF.

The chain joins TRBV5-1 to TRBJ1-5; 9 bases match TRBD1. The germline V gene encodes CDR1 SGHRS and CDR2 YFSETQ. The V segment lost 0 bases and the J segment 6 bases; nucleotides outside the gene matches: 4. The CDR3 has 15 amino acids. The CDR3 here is CASSLEGQGGQPQHF. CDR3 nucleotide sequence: TGCGCCAGCAGCTTGGAGGGACAGGGCGGTCAGCCCCAGCATTTT.

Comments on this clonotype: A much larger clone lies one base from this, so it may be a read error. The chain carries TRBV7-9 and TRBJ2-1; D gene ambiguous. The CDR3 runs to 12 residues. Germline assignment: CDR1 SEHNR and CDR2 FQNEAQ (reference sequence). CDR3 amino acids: CDSSLTRDEQFF. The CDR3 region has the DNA TGTGACAGCAGCTTAACCCGGGATGAGCAGTTCTTC.

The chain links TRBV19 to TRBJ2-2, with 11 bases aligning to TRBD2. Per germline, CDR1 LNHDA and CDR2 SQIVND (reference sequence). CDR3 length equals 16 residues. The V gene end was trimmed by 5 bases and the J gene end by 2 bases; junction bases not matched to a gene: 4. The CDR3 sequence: CASSRTSGFNTGELFF. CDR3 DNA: TGTGCCAGTAGTCGGACTAGCGGGTTCAACACCGGGGAGCTGTTTTTT. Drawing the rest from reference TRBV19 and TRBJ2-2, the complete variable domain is DGGITQSPKYLFRKEGQNVTLSCEQNLNHDAMYWYRQDPGQGLRLIYYSQIVNDFQKGDIAEGYSVSREKKESFPLTVTSAQKNPTAFYLCASSRTSGFNTGELFFGEGSRLTVL.

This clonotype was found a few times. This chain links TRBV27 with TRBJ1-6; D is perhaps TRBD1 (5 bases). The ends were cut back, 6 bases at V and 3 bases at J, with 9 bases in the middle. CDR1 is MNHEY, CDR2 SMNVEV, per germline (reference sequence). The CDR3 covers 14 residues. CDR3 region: CASSEGFYNSPLHF. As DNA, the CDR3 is TGTGCCAGCAGCGAGGGGTTCTATAATTCACCCCTCCACTTT.

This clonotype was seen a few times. The CDR3 loop reads CASSLLLAVSTDTQYF. The CDR3 DNA reads as TGTGCCAGCAGCTTATTACTAGCGGTTAGCACAGATACGCAGTATTTT. This sequence joins TRBV7-9 and TRBJ2-3; 8 nucleotides line up with TRBD2. The CDR3 extends over 16 amino acids. Germline trimming cut 2 bases from V and 0 bases from J; bases unmatched to any gene: 4. CDR1 is SEHNR and CDR2 is FQNEAQ in the germline V gene (reference sequence).

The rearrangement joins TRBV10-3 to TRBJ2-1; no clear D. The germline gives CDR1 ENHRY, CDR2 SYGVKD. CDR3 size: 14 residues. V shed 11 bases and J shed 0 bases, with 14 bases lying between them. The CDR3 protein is CAVWLGSSYNEQFF. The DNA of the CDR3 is TGTGCCGTCTGGTTGGGCAGCTCCTACAATGAGCAGTTCTTC.

CDR3 sequence (DNA): TGTGCCAGCAGTGAAGGGGGAGGCGGGTGGAGAGGTAATGAAAAACTGTTTTTT. This sequence encodes CASSEGGGGWRGNEKLFF. This chain joins TRBV6-5 and TRBJ1-4; D is perhaps TRBD1 (6 bases). Germline V gene lookup returns CDR1 MNHEY and CDR2 SVGAGI. The CDR3 sequence is 18 residues long. V was cut by 5 bases and J by 4 bases, with 23 bases left in between.

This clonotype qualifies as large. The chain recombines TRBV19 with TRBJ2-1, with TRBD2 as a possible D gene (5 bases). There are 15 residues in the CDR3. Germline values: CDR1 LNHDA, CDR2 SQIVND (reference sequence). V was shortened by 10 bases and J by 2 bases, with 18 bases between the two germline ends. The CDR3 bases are TGTGCCACCCGGAGCGGACCAAAGCCCTACAATGAGCAGTTCTTC. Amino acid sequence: CATRSGPKPYNEQFF.

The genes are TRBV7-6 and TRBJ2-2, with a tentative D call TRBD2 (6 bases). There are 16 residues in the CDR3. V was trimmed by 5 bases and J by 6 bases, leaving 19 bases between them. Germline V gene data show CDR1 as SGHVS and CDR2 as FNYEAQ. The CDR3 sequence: CASSPDQGRGSGELFF. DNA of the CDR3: TGTGCCAGCAGCCCAGACCAGGGTCGGGGGTCCGGGGAGCTGTTTTTT.

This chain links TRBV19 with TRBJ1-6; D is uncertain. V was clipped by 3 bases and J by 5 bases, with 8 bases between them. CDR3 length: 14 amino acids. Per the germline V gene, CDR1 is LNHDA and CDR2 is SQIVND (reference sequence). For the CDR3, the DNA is TGTGCCAGTAGTATTGAGACGGATAATTCACCCCTCCACTTT. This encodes CASSIETDNSPLHF.

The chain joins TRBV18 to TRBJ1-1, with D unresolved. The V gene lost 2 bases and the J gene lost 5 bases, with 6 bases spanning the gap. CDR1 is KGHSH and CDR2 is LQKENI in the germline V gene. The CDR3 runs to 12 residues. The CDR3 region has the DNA TGTGCCAGCTCACCAAGAGAGACTGAAGCTTTCTTT. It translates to CASSPRETEAFF.

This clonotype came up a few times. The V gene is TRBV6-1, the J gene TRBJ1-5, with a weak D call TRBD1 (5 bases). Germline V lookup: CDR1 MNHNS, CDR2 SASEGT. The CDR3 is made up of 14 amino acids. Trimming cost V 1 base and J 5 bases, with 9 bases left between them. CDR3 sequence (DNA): TGTGCCAGCAGTGAAGTGAGGGGCTATCAGCCCCAGCATTTT. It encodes CASSEVRGYQPQHF.

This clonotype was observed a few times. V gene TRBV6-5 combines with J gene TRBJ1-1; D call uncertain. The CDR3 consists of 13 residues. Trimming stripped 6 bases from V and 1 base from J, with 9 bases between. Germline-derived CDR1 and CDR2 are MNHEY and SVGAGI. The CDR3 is CASSLTENTEAFF. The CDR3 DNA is TGTGCCAGCAGCCTAACAGAGAACACTGAAGCTTTCTTT.

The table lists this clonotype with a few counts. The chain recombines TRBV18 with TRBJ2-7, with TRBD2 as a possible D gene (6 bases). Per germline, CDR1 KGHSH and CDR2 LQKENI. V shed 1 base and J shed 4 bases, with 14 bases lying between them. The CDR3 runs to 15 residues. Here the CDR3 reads CASSPHGGATYEQYF. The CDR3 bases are TGTGCCAGCTCACCACATGGAGGGGCGACGTACGAGCAGTACTTC.

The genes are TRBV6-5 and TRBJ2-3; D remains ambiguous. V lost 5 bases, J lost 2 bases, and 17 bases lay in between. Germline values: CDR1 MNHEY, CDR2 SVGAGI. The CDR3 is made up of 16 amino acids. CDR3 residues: CASSPVPGPYTDTQYF. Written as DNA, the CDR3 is TGTGCCAGCAGTCCAGTCCCCGGACCCTACACAGATACGCAGTATTTT.